The rows below give T cell receptor beta chains drawn from one sample of a study of OX40 agonist ivuxolimab in advanced cancers. Some clones are missing from TCRdb's copy, which holds only in-frame ones; the method was immunoSEQ multiplex PCR. The sample has about 80,000 clones, about 86% seen once. This specimen consisted of CD4+ or CD8+ T cells sorted from blood, obtained in a trial of the OX40 agonist ivuxolimab. The receptors here all came from an adult with an advanced solid tumor such as melanoma, head and neck, liver or kidney cancer. Both conserved end residues are part of each CDR3. A D gene is named only where the DNA matches it firmly. Clone size is shown for a subset of rows, as once, few, many or a class of expanded clone.

clone_size: NA
v_call: TRBV28
j_call: TRBJ1-5
d_call: NA
cdr3_nt: TGTGCCAGCAGTATGAGGCAGGGCCATCAGCCCCAGCATTTT
cdr3_aa: CASSMRQGHQPQHF

clone_size: NA
v_call: TRBV6-1
j_call: TRBJ1-5
d_call: NA
cdr3_nt: TGTGCCAGCAGTGAAATGTACCGGCGACAGCCCCAGCATTTT
cdr3_aa: CASSEMYRRQPQHF

clone_size: NA
v_call: TRBV18
j_call: TRBJ1-3
d_call: NA
cdr3_nt: TGTGCCAGCTCACCCCTGGACTTTACCTCTGGAAACACCATATATTTT
cdr3_aa: CASSPLDFTSGNTIYF

clone_size: NA
v_call: TRBV5-6
j_call: TRBJ2-2
d_call: NA
cdr3_nt: TGTGCCAGCAGCTTCACCGGGGAGCTGTTTTTT
cdr3_aa: CASSFTGELFF

clone_size: few
v_call: TRBV27
j_call: TRBJ1-4
d_call: NA
cdr3_nt: TGTGCCAGCAGTTCCCGCGGGGGCGATGAAAAACTGTTTTTT
cdr3_aa: CASSSRGGDEKLFF

clone_size: NA
v_call: TRBV27
j_call: TRBJ2-3
d_call: NA
cdr3_nt: TGTGCCAGCAGCTGGGACGGTACAGATACGCAGTATTTT
cdr3_aa: CASSWDGTDTQYF

clone_size: NA
v_call: TRBV4-3
j_call: TRBJ2-1
d_call: TRBD2
cdr3_nt: TGCGCCAGCAGCCAAGCTCCGGGACTAGGAACTGGTGAGCAGTTCTTC
cdr3_aa: CASSQAPGLGTGEQFF

clone_size: many
v_call: TRBV27
j_call: TRBJ2-2
d_call: TRBD1
cdr3_nt: TGTGCCAGCAGCCCATCAAGGGGGACAGTATACACCGGGGAGCTGTTTTTT
cdr3_aa: CASSPSRGTVYTGELFF

clone_size: NA
v_call: TRBV27
j_call: TRBJ2-3
d_call: TRBD2
cdr3_nt: TGTGCCAGCAGTTTATCAGCGGGAGTCTTTGATACGCAGTATTTT
cdr3_aa: CASSLSAGVFDTQYF

clone_size: NA
v_call: TRBV28
j_call: TRBJ2-2
d_call: TRBD2
cdr3_nt: TGTGCCAGCAGCACTCTAGCGGGAGAACACACCGGGGAGCTGTTTTTT
cdr3_aa: CASSTLAGEHTGELFF

clone_size: NA
v_call: TRBV30
j_call: TRBJ1-2
d_call: TRBD1
cdr3_nt: TGTGCCTGGAGGGGGACAGGGAAGGGAGGGGCGAATGGCTACACCTTC
cdr3_aa: CAWRGTGKGGANGYTF

clone_size: once
v_call: TRBV4-1
j_call: TRBJ2-2
d_call: TRBD2
cdr3_nt: TGCGCCAGCAGCCAAGTCGGACTAGCGGCGAACACCGGGGAGCTGTTTTTT
cdr3_aa: CASSQVGLAANTGELFF

clone_size: many
v_call: TRBV13
j_call: TRBJ2-2
d_call: TRBD2
cdr3_nt: TGTGCCAGCGGTCTAGCGGGGTTCACCGGGGAGCTGTTTTTT
cdr3_aa: CASGLAGFTGELFF

clone_size: NA
v_call: TRBV28
j_call: TRBJ2-3
d_call: NA
cdr3_nt: TGTGCCAGCAGCACCACTTCTGATACGCAGTATTTT
cdr3_aa: CASSTTSDTQYF

clone_size: NA
v_call: TRBV11-3
j_call: TRBJ2-1
d_call: NA
cdr3_nt: TGTGCCAGCAGCCCATTGGGCACTTTCGATGAGCAGTTCTTC
cdr3_aa: CASSPLGTFDEQFF

clone_size: NA
v_call: TRBV6-6
j_call: TRBJ2-7
d_call: TRBD2
cdr3_nt: TGTGCCAGCAGTAAGGCGACTAGCGCCAGCGAGCAGTACTTC
cdr3_aa: CASSKATSASEQYF

clone_size: NA
v_call: TRBV2
j_call: TRBJ2-3
d_call: NA
cdr3_nt: TGTGCCAGCAACGAACCGAACCTCACAGATACGCAGTATTTT
cdr3_aa: CASNEPNLTDTQYF

clone_size: NA
v_call: TRBV4-2
j_call: TRBJ2-3
d_call: TRBD2
cdr3_nt: TGTGCCAGCAGCCTCGTACTAGCGTCGTCGAGCACAGATACGCAGTATTTT
cdr3_aa: CASSLVLASSSTDTQYF

clone_size: once
v_call: TRBV19
j_call: TRBJ2-5
d_call: NA
cdr3_nt: TGTGCCAGTAGCGGTAACGGGGAGACCCAGTACTTC
cdr3_aa: CASSGNGETQYF